Shown below are 28 T cell receptor beta chains from a single sample sequenced in a study of blood T cell repertoires in COVID-19. Measured with immunoSEQ multiplex PCR; TCRdb has only the in-frame clones, and not every one. The sample shows 200,000 to 250,000 clones, nearly 90% of them seen only once. The sample comprised PBMCs or T cells enriched from blood (not recorded which). Receptor source: a young man who had recovered from COVID-19.

The V and J genes are TRBV4-2 and TRBJ2-3; 12 bases map to TRBD2. The CDR3 has 17 amino acids. The germline V gene has CDR1 LGHNA and CDR2 YNFKEQ. V shed 1 base, J shed 6 bases, and the junction held 8 bases outside the gene matches. The CDR3 region has the DNA TGTGCCAGCAGCCAAGTCCCTAGCGGGGGGGCCATCGATACGCAGTATTTT. Residues: CASSQVPSGGAIDTQYF.

The chain uses TRBV4-2 and TRBJ1-5, with 9 bases fitting TRBD1. The length of the CDR3 is 16 residues. Germline CDR1 reads LGHNA; CDR2 reads YNFKEQ. Trimming at V came to 4 bases and at J to 0 bases, leaving 4 bases not matched to a gene. The DNA of the CDR3 is TGTGCCAGCAGCCGGGACAGGGTTTATAGCAATCAGCCCCAGCATTTT. This codes for CASSRDRVYSNQPQHF.

This chain links TRBV3-1 (or the pseudogene TRBV3-2) with TRBJ1-4; 8 bases agree with TRBD1. With 5 bases clipped from V and 7 bases from J, the junction kept 9 bases outside the gene matches. The CDR3 has 15 residues. The germline V gene has CDR1 LGHDT and CDR2 YNNKEL (reference sequence). This chain's CDR3 is CASSAQGAAVEKLFF. The DNA of the CDR3 is TGTGCCAGCAGCGCCCAGGGGGCGGCGGTTGAAAAACTGTTTTTT.

The gene calls are TRBV30 and TRBJ2-7; 8 bases line up with TRBD1. CDR3 length: 13 residues. J lost 6 bases, V lost 4 bases, and 8 bases had no gene match. Germline V CDR1 and CDR2: GTSNPN, SVGIG (reference sequence). The CDR3 sequence is CAWKSGQGGEQYF. The CDR3, as DNA: TGTGCCTGGAAATCAGGACAGGGAGGCGAGCAGTACTTC.

The chain couples TRBV10-3 to TRBJ1-1; D uncertain. Germline CDR1 ENHRY, CDR2 SYGVKD. V was shortened by 8 bases and J by 6 bases, with 16 bases between the two germline ends. This CDR3 region has 13 residues. The CDR3 is CAISRVGGAEAFF. The CDR3 nucleotides read TGTGCCATCTCCCGCGTTGGCGGGGCTGAAGCTTTCTTT.

The V call is TRBV4-3, the J call TRBJ2-1; unclear D gene. Per germline, CDR1 LGHNA and CDR2 YSLEER. The CDR3 extends over 15 amino acids. V was cut by 5 bases and J by 5 bases, with 16 bases left in between. The CDR3 spells CASSVHARDHNEQFF. CDR3 nucleotide sequence: TGCGCCAGCAGCGTACACGCTAGAGACCACAATGAGCAGTTCTTC.

The chain has TRBV27 and TRBJ2-3, with TRBD2 identical over 10 bases. Per the germline V gene, CDR1 is MNHEY and CDR2 is SMNVEV (reference sequence). After removal of 5 bases from V and 13 bases from J, the junction contained 12 bases not matched to a gene. The CDR3 runs to 14 residues. CDR3: CASSTRTSGAPEYF. The CDR3 coding sequence is TGTGCCAGCAGTACCCGAACTAGCGGGGCACCGGAGTATTTT.

The rearrangement uses TRBV10-3 and TRBJ1-4; TRBD1 matches 9 bases. Germline V CDR1 and CDR2: ENHRY, SYGVKD. V lost 4 bases, J lost 8 bases, and 11 bases stayed unmatched. The CDR3 runs to 16 residues. CDR3 DNA sequence: TGTGCCATCAGTGCTACCCGGACAGGGGCAGGAGAAAAACTGTTTTTT. Its protein is CAISATRTGAGEKLFF.

V and J are TRBV10-1 and TRBJ2-7; D possibly corresponds to TRBD1 (6 bases). Germline V gene sequence: CDR1 WNHNN, CDR2 SYGVQD (reference sequence). V lost 3 bases and J 6 bases, leaving 9 bases between the germline ends. The CDR3 length is 12 residues. Here the CDR3 reads CASSEQGGEQYF. The CDR3 nucleotides are TGCGCCAGCAGTGAACAGGGTGGCGAGCAGTACTTC.

The chain combines TRBV19 with TRBJ2-1, with 14 bases matching TRBD2. From germline, CDR1 is LNHDA and CDR2 SQIVND (reference sequence). The ends lost 6 bases at V and 7 bases at J; junction bases unmatched: 5. The CDR3 has 15 residues. The CDR3 nucleotides read TGTGCCAGTAGAACCGGGACTAGCGGGAGAAATGAGCAGTTCTTC. Translated, it gives CASRTGTSGRNEQFF.

The genes are TRBV27 and TRBJ2-7, with a tentative D call TRBD2 (6 bases). V lost 3 bases, J lost 6 bases, and 6 bases lay in between. Germline loops: CDR1 MNHEY, CDR2 SMNVEV (reference sequence). The CDR3 loop spans 11 amino acids. CDR3 coding DNA: TGTGCCAGCAGTTTCGGGGGCGAGCAGTACTTC. Protein product: CASSFGGEQYF.

The DNA for the CDR3 is TGTGCCGGTCAAGGGGGCTTGGGTGGCTACACCTTC. It translates to CAGQGGLGGYTF. The chain joins TRBV9 to TRBJ1-2; 7 nucleotides agree with TRBD1. From germline, CDR1 is SGDLS and CDR2 YYNGEE. This CDR3 spans 12 amino acids. With 10 bases clipped from V and 7 bases from J, the junction kept 10 bases outside the gene matches. Full variable domain (missing parts from reference TRBV9 and TRBJ1-2): DSGVTQTPKHLITATGQRVTLRCSPRSGDLSVYWYQQSLDQGLQFLIQYYNGEERAKGNILERFSAQQFPDLHSELNLSSLELGDSALYFCAGQGGLGGYTFGSGTRLTVV.

This clone was picked up a small number of times. The chain employs TRBV7-8 and TRBJ2-1; no firm D call. The germline gives CDR1 SGHVS, CDR2 FQNEAQ. Trimming took 4 bases from V and 12 from J, leaving 22 bases between them. The CDR3 has 15 residues. The CDR3 loop is CASSSRATQRFVQFF. In DNA form, the CDR3 reads TGTGCCAGCAGCTCACGAGCTACCCAACGCTTTGTGCAGTTCTTC.

V usage is TRBV18 and J usage is TRBJ2-5; 8 nucleotides line up with TRBD2. Per the germline V gene, CDR1 is KGHSH and CDR2 is LQKENI. V lost 6 bases, J lost 4 bases, and 7 bases stayed unmatched. The length of the CDR3 is 14 residues. CDR3 DNA: TGTGCCAGCTCCAAAGGGAGCGGGGGAGAGACCCAGTACTTC. It yields the protein CASSKGSGGETQYF.

The rearrangement links TRBV5-4 to TRBJ2-1; weak D call: TRBD1 (6 bases). V lost 3 bases and J 0 bases, leaving 13 bases between the germline ends. The CDR3 is made up of 16 amino acids. The germline gives CDR1 SGHNT, CDR2 YYREEE (reference sequence). The CDR3 loop reads CASSSPWTVSYNEQFF. CDR3 in DNA: TGTGCCAGCAGCTCCCCCTGGACAGTCTCCTACAATGAGCAGTTCTTC.

V is TRBV28 and J is TRBJ2-4; the match to TRBD1 covers 8 bases. The CDR3 is 14 residues long. V shed 6 bases and J 5 bases; nucleotides not matched to a gene: 6. Germline V gives CDR1 MDHEN, CDR2 SYDVKM. Here the CDR3 DNA reads TGTGCCAGCAGCTCGGGACAGGAACAAAACATTCAGTACTTC. Translation gives CASSSGQEQNIQYF.

The V call is TRBV6-5, the J call TRBJ1-2; possible D gene TRBD1, 6 bases. V dropped 7 bases and J dropped 5 bases, with 17 bases sitting between them. This CDR3 has 14 residues. Germline CDR1 is MNHEY and CDR2 is SVGAGI. CDR3 nucleotide sequence: TGTGCCAGCAAGGGGGGGGTGGCCCCTTATGGCTACACCTTC. This sequence encodes CASKGGVAPYGYTF.

V and J are TRBV7-9 and TRBJ1-2; D unclear. This CDR3 spans 11 amino acids. V was clipped by 5 bases and J by 8 bases, with 9 bases between them. Germline values: CDR1 SEHNR, CDR2 FQNEAQ (reference sequence). CDR3 sequence (DNA): TGTGCCAGCAGCGACATAAGCGGCTACACCTTC. This encodes CASSDISGYTF.

To note about this clone: An end of the junction differs from the germline gene, which may be a read error. The CDR3 loop is CASSKGLSATGELFF. CDR3 coding DNA: TGTGCTAGCAGCAAGGGACTGTCAGCGACCGGGGAGCTGTTTTTT. The chain uses TRBV7-7 and TRBJ2-2, with TRBD2 as a possible D gene (6 bases). CDR1 SSHAT and CDR2 FNYEAQ come from the germline V gene (reference sequence). The CDR3 covers 15 residues.

CDR3 region: CASSSDNYEQYF. CDR3 coding DNA: TGCGCCAGCAGCTCGGACAACTACGAGCAGTACTTC. The genes are TRBV5-1 and TRBJ2-7; tentatively, D is TRBD1 (5 bases). Trimming left V 3 bases short and J 3 bases short, with 7 bases between. The CDR3 runs 12 residues. Germline CDR1 reads SGHRS; CDR2 reads YFSETQ.

The CDR3 spells CATRDRATNEKLFF. DNA for the CDR3: TGTGCCACCCGGGACAGGGCAACTAATGAAAAACTGTTTTTT. V gene TRBV28 combines with J gene TRBJ1-4; 9 bases map to TRBD1. The CDR3 totals 14 residues. V was pared by 10 bases and J by 0 bases, with 3 bases of the junction left unmatched. CDR1 and CDR2 (germline): MDHEN, SYDVKM. The full variable domain, its missing parts supplied by reference TRBV28 and TRBJ1-4, is DVKVTQSSRYLVKRTGEKVFLECVQDMDHENMFWYRQDPGLGLRLIYFSYDVKMKEKGDIPEGYSVSREKKERFSLILESASTNQTSMYLCATRDRATNEKLFFGSGTQLSVL.

The gene calls are TRBV9 and TRBJ1-2; D is undetermined. Germline V gene data show CDR1 as SGDLS and CDR2 as YYNGEE. The CDR3 length is 13 residues. Deletions cut 2 bases from V and 8 bases from J, with 13 bases between. Written as DNA, the CDR3 is TGTGCCAGCAGCGTCTCCTTCCATCAGGGCTACACCTTC. It translates to CASSVSFHQGYTF.

CDR3 nucleotides: TGTGCCACCAGTGATCCCTCTTTGAGCACAGATACGCAGTATTTT. Protein product: CATSDPSLSTDTQYF. The chain is built from TRBV24-1 and TRBJ2-3; no definite D call. Deletions cut 3 bases from V and 0 bases from J, with 9 bases between. Germline V lookup: CDR1 KGHDR, CDR2 SFDVKD. The CDR3 is 15 amino acids.

This clone came up once. The genes are TRBV2 and TRBJ1-2; D not resolved. V dropped 4 bases and J dropped 0 bases, with 12 bases sitting between them. The germline V gene encodes CDR1 SNHLY and CDR2 FYNNEI. The CDR3 has 15 residues. The CDR3 reads CASSAFWAPNYGYTF. The CDR3, as DNA: TGTGCCAGCAGTGCATTCTGGGCCCCTAACTATGGCTACACCTTC.

The V call is TRBV2, the J call TRBJ2-1; 8 bases fit TRBD1. Germline loops: CDR1 SNHLY, CDR2 FYNNEI. This CDR3 has 13 residues. With 6 bases clipped from V and 7 bases from J, the junction kept 5 bases outside the gene matches. The CDR3 region is CASSSWTGNEQFF. CDR3 in DNA: TGTGCCAGCAGCTCATGGACAGGGAATGAGCAGTTCTTC.

J is TRBJ1-4 and V is TRBV18; D possibly corresponds to TRBD1 (6 bases). In germline, CDR1 is KGHSH, CDR2 LQKENI. The V and J ends lost 6 bases and 8 bases respectively, with 19 bases between them. The CDR3 contains 15 residues. The CDR3 coding sequence is TGTGCCAGCTCCCCCGCCGGGGGGGCTGTCGAAAAACTGTTTTTT. Translating gives CASSPAGGAVEKLFF.

J is TRBJ2-2 and V is TRBV5-4; D not certain. Trimming left V 2 bases short and J 6 bases short, with 8 bases between. The CDR3 spans 13 residues. CDR1 is SGHNT, CDR2 YYREEE, per germline (reference sequence). CDR3 coding DNA: TGTGCCAGCAGCTTTGGGCAGGCCGGGGAGCTGTTTTTT. Protein sequence: CASSFGQAGELFF.

This chain links TRBV5-1 with TRBJ2-3; TRBD2 matches 12 bases. There are 16 residues in the CDR3. The V segment lost 0 bases and the J segment 4 bases; nucleotides outside the gene matches: 3. Germline CDR1 and CDR2: SGHRS and YFSETQ. The CDR3, as DNA: TGCGCCAGCAGCTTGGTACTAGCGGGAGGTCCAGATACGCAGTATTTT. Its translation: CASSLVLAGGPDTQYF.